What follows are 27 T cell receptor beta chains derived from one specimen sequenced in a study of tumor-infiltrating lymphocytes in primary liver carcinoma. Production of TCR beta cDNA used 400 to 650 ng total RNA together with a constant-region primer. Libraries for TCR beta were built through three nested multiplex PCR rounds, which together made up a slightly modified ARM-PCR procedure. TRBV1-TRBV30 forward and Cbeta reverse primers drove the first two approximately 10-cycle rounds. TCRdb ran MiXCR on the multiplex PCR reads and lists one entry per CDR3 protein. The table shows about 20,000 distinct CDR3 sequences, with 60% to 85% occurring only once. The tissue used was unsorted bulk material of roughly 17-34 mg. RNA and DNA were co-extracted from it with the AllPrep DNA/RNA mini kit. Sample: liver tumor tissue from sampling region 4. Regarding subset: tumor region T4, right-lateral pole. The receptor source for this set is a woman aged 25 to 45 with primary liver carcinoma and hepatitis B virus infection.

Points on this clonotype: One junction end does not reproduce the germline sequence, and a read error may be involved. V and J are TRBV4-3 and TRBJ2-1, with a tentative D call TRBD2 (6 bases). CDR1 is LGHNA, CDR2 YSLEER, per germline. The CDR3 is made up of 16 amino acids. The CDR3 DNA reads TGCGTCAGCAACCAAAACGTATCGGGAGCCAGAGATGAGCAGTTCTTC. It translates to CVSNQNVSGARDEQFF.

Only one count was recorded for this clonotype. Likely a read error: the CDR3 ends without its conserved phenylalanine or tryptophan. The chain employs TRBV12-3 or TRBV12-4 and TRBJ2-1; no reliable D call. This CDR3 contains 12 residues. The CDR3, as DNA: TGTACCAGCAGCTTGATGTTAAGCGAACAGTTCCTC. Translated, it gives CTSSLMLSEQFL.

The rearrangement uses TRBV4-2 and TRBJ2-7, with 10 bases that match TRBD1. The CDR3 is 18 amino acids. Germline CDR1 LGHNA, CDR2 YNFKEQ. V was pared by 6 bases and J by 8 bases, with 22 bases of the junction left unmatched. Here the CDR3 reads CASSQEHLGQGGPRKQYF. DNA of the CDR3: TGTGCCAGCAGTCAGGAACACCTAGGACAGGGGGGACCGCGTAAGCAGTACTTC.

Worth noting for this clonotype: This may arise from a read error, as a much more abundant clone is one base away. V gene TRBV16 combines with J gene TRBJ2-7; D is uncertain. Germline V gives CDR1 KGHSY, CDR2 FQNENV. This CDR3 has 14 amino acids. Between the trimmed V and J ends, which lost 8 bases and 2 bases, there was a span of 16 bases. The CDR3 loop reads CASEKPGSPYEQYF. In nucleotides, the CDR3 is TGTGCCAGCGAAAAACCGGGCTCCCCCTACGAGCAGTACTTC.

The rearrangement uses TRBV5-8 and TRBJ2-6; D is possibly TRBD1 or TRBD2 (5 bases each). CDR3 size: 16 residues. Per germline, CDR1 SGHTS and CDR2 YDEGEE. V lost 6 bases and J 12 bases, leaving 25 bases between the germline ends. CDR3: CASIMTGFSGTSVLTF. The CDR3 bases are TGTGCCAGCATCATGACGGGCTTCTCTGGGACCAGCGTCCTGACTTTC.

A word on this clonotype: No conserved phenylalanine or tryptophan is present at the end of the CDR3, so a read error is the likely explanation. The chain couples TRBV29-1 to TRBJ1-1, with TRBD1 identical over 7 bases. From germline, CDR1 is SQVTM and CDR2 ANQGSEA. The CDR3 is 12 amino acids. CDR3 DNA sequence: TGCAGTGTCGAGACAGGGAGCACTGATGCTTTCTAT. Translated: CSVETGSTDAFY.

By frequency in the sample, this clonotype is large. The V call is TRBV4-3, the J call TRBJ2-1; 7 positions match TRBD2. The CDR3 sequence is 16 residues long. CDR1 is LGHNA, CDR2 YSLEER, per germline. V dropped 0 bases and J dropped 2; count of bases not matched to a gene: 4. As DNA, the CDR3 is TGCGCCAGCAGCCAAGATTGGGACTACGCCTACAATGAGCAGTTCTTC. Its translation: CASSQDWDYAYNEQFF.

The gene calls are TRBV14 and TRBJ1-1; D is perhaps TRBD1 (5 bases). The V gene's germline CDR1 is SGHDN and CDR2 FVKESK. Deletions cut 4 bases from V and 0 bases from J, with 9 bases between. CDR3 length: 14 amino acids. CDR3 protein: CASSLPGVNTEAFF. The CDR3 nucleotides are TGTGCCAGCAGCCTCCCGGGGGTGAACACTGAAGCTTTCTTT. The complete variable domain, with remaining parts taken from reference TRBV14 and TRBJ1-1, reads EAGVTQFPSHSVIEKGQTVTLRCDPISGHDNLYWYRRVMGKEIKFLLHFVKESKQDESGMPNNRFLAERTGGTYSTLKVQPAELEDSGVYFCASSLPGVNTEAFFGQGTRLTVV.

For this clonotype: A read error may produce the germline difference seen at one junction end. The rearrangement uses TRBV7-8 and TRBJ2-3; 10 bases agree with TRBD2. In germline, CDR1 is SGHVS, CDR2 FQNEAQ. CDR3 length: 16 residues. CDR3 amino acids: CASRLGAGGPGDTQYF. The CDR3 bases are TGTGCTAGCAGATTAGGAGCGGGAGGGCCTGGTGATACTCAGTATTTT.

The rearrangement links TRBV21-1 to TRBJ2-1; the table gives TRBD2 as D, unverified against the DNA. TRBV21-1 is described as a pseudogene. CDR3 length: 17 amino acids. As DNA, the CDR3 is TGTACCAGCAGCATCGAAATTAGCGGGAGTATATACAATGAGCAGTTCTTC. This gives the protein CTSSIEISGSIYNEQFF.

About this clonotype itself: The junction departs from the called germline gene at one end, perhaps through a read error. The chain couples TRBV11-2 to TRBJ2-3; TRBD1 aligns across 7 bases. Germline V gene lookup returns CDR1 SGHAT and CDR2 FQNNGV. The CDR3 is 16 amino acids. Here the CDR3 reads CASSWARQGRGDTQFF. CDR3 bases: TGTGCCAGCAGCTGGGCGCGACAGGGAAGGGGAGATACGCAGTTTTTT.

CDR3 coding DNA: TGTGCCAGCAGCTTAGGAGTTACAACTCCGAGCTCCTACGAGCAGTACTTC. It translates to CASSLGVTTPSSYEQYF. This chain joins TRBV11-2 and TRBJ2-7; unclear D gene. This CDR3 is 17 amino acids long. Trimming shortened V by 1 base and J by 0 bases, and 16 bases separated the two germline ends. Germline V gene lookup returns CDR1 SGHAT and CDR2 FQNNGV.

This clonotype was seen at least ten times. The CDR3 sequence is CASSPRASGSYGELFF. In DNA form, the CDR3 reads TGTGCCAGCAGTCCACGGGCTAGCGGGAGTTACGGGGAGCTGTTTTTT. The V and J genes are TRBV12-3 or TRBV12-4 and TRBJ2-2; TRBD2 agrees at 10 bases. This CDR3 is 16 amino acids long. The V gene end was trimmed by 5 bases and the J gene end by 7 bases; junction bases not matched to a gene: 10.

As regards this clonotype: The junction does not match germline at one end; this may be a read error. The chain has TRBV11-2 and TRBJ2-7; D unclear. This CDR3 contains 17 residues. Germline CDR1 SGHAT, CDR2 FQNNGV. In DNA form, the CDR3 reads TGTGCCAGCAGCATAGGAGATACAGCTCTGAGTTCCTACGAGCTGTACTTC. Translation gives CASSIGDTALSSYELYF.

The chain carries TRBV7-8 and TRBJ2-7; D not certain. Germline assignment: CDR1 SGHVS and CDR2 FQNEAQ. Trimming left V 6 bases short and J 3 bases short, with 27 bases between. The CDR3 loop spans 18 amino acids. The CDR3: CASSPGRGRTMSFYEQYF. For the CDR3, the DNA is TGTGCCAGCAGTCCGGGTCGCGGTCGTACTATGAGCTTCTACGAGCAGTACTTC.

As regards this clonotype: The CDR3 carries no conserved terminal phenylalanine or tryptophan, so it likely arises from a read error. No DNA is shown, since the ends of the CDR3 on it are uncertain; the CDR3 is the one TCRdb lists. This chain connects TRBV6-5 to TRBJ2-2; TRBD1 is taken as the D call from the table, unchecked against the DNA. The CDR3 totals 15 residues, both ends included. Germline V gene data show CDR1 as MNHEY and CDR2 as SVGAGI. Here the CDR3 reads CASSPRIGFTWEPFY.

Points on this clonotype: Germline and junction disagree at one end, which may indicate a read error. The chain recombines TRBV6-5 with TRBJ2-5; 9 bases fit TRBD1. CDR1 MNHEY and CDR2 SVGAGI come from the germline V gene. The CDR3 runs 13 residues. The CDR3 sequence is CASSTDRGATQYF. The CDR3 nucleotides read TGTGCTAGCAGTACCGACAGGGGGGCGACCCAGTACTTC.

Notes on this clonotype: Given the absence of the conserved phenylalanine or tryptophan at the CDR3 end, a read error is likely. The limits of the CDR3 on the DNA are not certain, so only TCRdb's listed CDR3 is given. The chain couples TRBV4-3 to TRBJ2-1; no DNA check was done on the table's D call, TRBD2. Germline lookup yields CDR1 LGHNA and CDR2 YSLEER. The CDR3 is made up of 16 amino acids, end residues included. The CDR3 is CASSQNVAGARDEQFV.

The V call is TRBV11-3, the J call TRBJ2-1; weak D call: TRBD2 (5 bases). Looked up from germline, CDR1 is SGHNT and CDR2 is YENEEA. The germline V and J ends were trimmed by 0 bases and 5 bases, with 5 bases remaining between them. CDR3 length: 13 amino acids. CDR3 sequence: CASSLDGNNEQFF. CDR3 nucleotides: TGTGCCAGCAGCTTAGACGGGAACAATGAGCAGTTCTTC.

In the case of this clonotype: Relative to the germline gene, one junction end is altered; a read error may explain this. The genes are TRBV6-5 and TRBJ2-3; no firm D call. The CDR3 totals 13 residues. CDR1 and CDR2 from the germline V gene are MNHEY and SVGAGI. CDR3 sequence reads: CASSPRPGDSQYF. The CDR3, as DNA: TGCGCCAGCAGCCCCCGACCCGGAGATTCGCAGTATTTT.

A word on this clonotype: One end of the junction varies from germline; a read error may be responsible. The V call is TRBV11-1, the J call TRBJ2-2; 7 bases agree with TRBD2. CDR1 is SGHAT, CDR2 FQDESV, per germline (reference sequence). The CDR3 is made up of 16 amino acids. CDR3 sequence reads: CVSRRVMAGVSGELFF. The CDR3 DNA sequence: TGTGTCAGCAGAAGGGTTATGGCGGGAGTGTCAGGGGAGCTGTTTTTT.

In the case of this clonotype: Germline and junction disagree at one end, which may indicate a read error. CDR3 sequence (DNA): TGTGCCAGCAGTTTAACAGTCGGGGCCAACGTCGTGACTTTC. Amino acids: CASSLTVGANVVTF. The rearrangement links TRBV7-2 to TRBJ2-6, with D perhaps assigned TRBD1 or TRBD2 (5 bases each). CDR3 size: 14 residues. The germline CDR1 and CDR2 sequences are SGHTA and FQGNSA. The whole variable domain, remainder taken from reference TRBV7-2 and TRBJ2-6, is GAGVSQSPSNKVTEKGKDVELRCDPISGHTALYWYRQSLGQGLEFLIYFQGNSAPDKSGLPSDRFSAERTGGSVSTLTIQRTQQEDSAVYLCASSLTVGANVVTFGAGSRLTVL.

This chain connects TRBV30 to TRBJ2-5, with D hard to call. V shed 4 bases and J shed 7 bases, with 22 bases lying between them. CDR1 and CDR2 from the germline V gene are GTSNPN and SVGIG (reference sequence). This CDR3 is built from 15 residues. CDR3 in amino acids: CAWMVLGAALGTQYF. The CDR3 DNA sequence: TGTGCCTGGATGGTCTTGGGCGCAGCCCTGGGGACCCAGTACTTC.

A word on this clonotype: At one boundary the junction diverges from the germline segment, which might be a read error. This rearrangement joins TRBV30 to TRBJ1-1; no reliable D call. Germline values: CDR1 GTSNPN, CDR2 SVGIG (reference sequence). CDR3 length equals 12 residues. The CDR3: CAWSQQSTEAFF. The CDR3, as DNA: TGTGCTTGGAGTCAGCAAAGCACTGAGGCTTTCTTT.

Comments on this clonotype: The junction departs from the called germline gene at one end, perhaps through a read error. The chain couples TRBV6-5 to TRBJ2-7, with D perhaps being TRBD1 or TRBD2 (6 bases each). Germline-derived CDR1 and CDR2 are MNHEY and SVGAGI. This CDR3 spans 16 amino acids. The CDR3 is CASTYSRGVLSYEQYF. CDR3 coding DNA: TGTGCCAGCACTTACTCGAGGGGGGTCCTATCCTACGAGCAGTACTTC.

With respect to this clonotype: At one end, the junction sequence differs from germline, possibly due to a read error. This sequence joins TRBV4-3 and TRBJ2-1; D unclear. There are 14 residues in the CDR3. CDR1 and CDR2 from the germline V gene are LGHNA and YSLEER. CDR3 bases: TGTGCCAGTAGCCACACAGAGTCGGTCCATGAGCAGTTCTTC. It yields the protein CASSHTESVHEQFF.

Concerning this clonotype itself: Likely a read error: the CDR3 ends without its conserved phenylalanine or tryptophan. This sequence joins TRBV4-2 and TRBJ2-7, with 9 bases matching TRBD1. Trimming at V came to 3 bases and at J to 7 bases, leaving 19 bases not matched to a gene. The CDR3 has 18 residues. CDR1 is LGHNA and CDR2 is YNFKEQ in the germline V gene. CDR3 coding DNA: TGTGCCAGCAGCCAGGAACACCTAAGACAGGGGGGACCGCGTGAGCAGTACCTC. Translated, it gives CASSQEHLRQGGPREQYL.